This TCR beta chain was sequenced in a study of technical replicates of blood from several donors. V was trimmed by 2 bases and J by 3 bases, leaving 11 bases between them. This CDR3 is 14 amino acids long. The germline V gene has CDR1 SGHRS and CDR2 YFSETQ. Profiling relied on immunoSEQ multiplex PCR, and the TCRdb table lists in-frame clones only, not all of them. The sample consists of 65,000 to 80,000 clones, 80% to 95% of them appearing once. This sequence originates from a human donor in good health. V and J are TRBV5-1 and TRBJ1-1; D possibly corresponds to TRBD1 (6 bases). Sequencing was performed on T cells isolated from PBMCs. CDR3 nucleotide sequence: TGCGCCAGCAGCTTTGGACACAGGGACACTGAAGCTTTCTTT. It yields the protein CASSFGHRDTEAFF.